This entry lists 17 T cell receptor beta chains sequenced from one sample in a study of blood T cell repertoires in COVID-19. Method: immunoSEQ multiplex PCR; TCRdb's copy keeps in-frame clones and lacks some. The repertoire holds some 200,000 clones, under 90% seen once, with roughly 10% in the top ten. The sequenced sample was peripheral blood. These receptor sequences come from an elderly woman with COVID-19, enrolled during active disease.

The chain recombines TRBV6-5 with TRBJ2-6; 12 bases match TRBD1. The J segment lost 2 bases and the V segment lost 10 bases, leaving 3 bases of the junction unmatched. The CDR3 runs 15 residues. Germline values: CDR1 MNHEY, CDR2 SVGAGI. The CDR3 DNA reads TGTGCCACCGGGACAGGGGGCGCTGGGGCCAACGTCCTGACTTTC. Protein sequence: CATGTGGAGANVLTF.

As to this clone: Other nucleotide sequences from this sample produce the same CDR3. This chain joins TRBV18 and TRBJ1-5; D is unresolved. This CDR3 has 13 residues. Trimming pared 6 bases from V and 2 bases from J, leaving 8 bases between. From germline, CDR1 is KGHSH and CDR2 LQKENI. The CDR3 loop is CASSPGGNQPQHF. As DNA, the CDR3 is TGTGCCAGCTCCCCAGGAGGCAATCAGCCCCAGCATTTT.

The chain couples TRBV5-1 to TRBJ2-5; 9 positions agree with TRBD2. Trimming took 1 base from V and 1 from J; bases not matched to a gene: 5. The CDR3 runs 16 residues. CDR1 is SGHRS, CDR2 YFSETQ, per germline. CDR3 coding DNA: TGCGCCAGCAGCTTGAGACTAGCGGCCCGCCAAGAGACCCAGTACTTC. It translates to CASSLRLAARQETQYF.

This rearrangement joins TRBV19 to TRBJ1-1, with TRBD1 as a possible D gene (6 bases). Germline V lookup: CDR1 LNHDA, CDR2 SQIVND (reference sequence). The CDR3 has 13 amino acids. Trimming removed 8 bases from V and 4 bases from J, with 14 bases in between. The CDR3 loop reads CASGAGVGTEAFF. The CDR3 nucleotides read TGTGCCAGTGGCGCAGGGGTTGGCACTGAAGCTTTCTTT.

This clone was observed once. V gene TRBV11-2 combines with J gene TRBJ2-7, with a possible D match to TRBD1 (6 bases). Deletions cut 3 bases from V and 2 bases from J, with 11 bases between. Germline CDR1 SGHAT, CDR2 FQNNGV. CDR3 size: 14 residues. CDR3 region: CASSFTDRTYEQYF. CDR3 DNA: TGTGCCAGCAGCTTTACAGACAGGACCTACGAGCAGTACTTC.

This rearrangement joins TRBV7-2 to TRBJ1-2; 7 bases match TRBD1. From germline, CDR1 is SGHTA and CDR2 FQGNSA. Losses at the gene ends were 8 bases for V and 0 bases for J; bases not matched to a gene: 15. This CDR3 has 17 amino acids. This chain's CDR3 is CASSPGPGTVTNYGYTF. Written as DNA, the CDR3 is TGTGCCAGCTCGCCGGGGCCCGGGACAGTTACTAACTATGGCTACACCTTC.

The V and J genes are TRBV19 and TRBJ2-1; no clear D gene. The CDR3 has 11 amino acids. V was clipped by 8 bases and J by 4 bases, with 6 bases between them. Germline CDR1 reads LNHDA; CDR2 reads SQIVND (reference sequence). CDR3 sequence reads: CASGHYNEQFF. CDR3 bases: TGTGCCAGTGGGCATTACAATGAGCAGTTCTTC.

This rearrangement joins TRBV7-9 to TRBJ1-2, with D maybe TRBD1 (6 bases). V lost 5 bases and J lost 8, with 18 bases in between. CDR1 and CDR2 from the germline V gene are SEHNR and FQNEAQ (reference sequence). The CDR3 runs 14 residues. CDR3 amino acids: CASSPGGGGEGYTF. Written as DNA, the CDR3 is TGTGCCAGCAGCCCGGGGGGGGGCGGAGAGGGCTACACCTTC.

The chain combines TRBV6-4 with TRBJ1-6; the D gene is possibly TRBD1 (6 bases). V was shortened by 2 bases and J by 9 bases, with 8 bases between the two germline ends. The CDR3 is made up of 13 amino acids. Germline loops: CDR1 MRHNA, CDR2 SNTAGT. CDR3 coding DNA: TGTGCCAGCAGTGACAGGGGGAGTTCACCCCTCCACTTT. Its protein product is CASSDRGSSPLHF.

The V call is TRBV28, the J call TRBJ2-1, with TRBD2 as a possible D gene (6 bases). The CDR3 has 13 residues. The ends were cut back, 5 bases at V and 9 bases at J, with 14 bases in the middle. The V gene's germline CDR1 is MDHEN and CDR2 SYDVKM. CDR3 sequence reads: CASSGTASIEQFF. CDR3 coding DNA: TGTGCCAGCAGTGGGACTGCCTCGATTGAGCAGTTCTTC.

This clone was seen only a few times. The CDR3 sequence is CASSFTSGGYSSYEQYF. CDR3 bases: TGTGCCAGCAGCTTTACTAGCGGGGGGTATTCTTCCTACGAGCAGTACTTC. V is TRBV7-6 and J is TRBJ2-7, with TRBD2 matching over 12 bases. The V segment lost 3 bases and the J segment 1 base; nucleotides outside the gene matches: 7. The V gene's germline CDR1 is SGHVS and CDR2 FNYEAQ. This CDR3 has 17 amino acids.

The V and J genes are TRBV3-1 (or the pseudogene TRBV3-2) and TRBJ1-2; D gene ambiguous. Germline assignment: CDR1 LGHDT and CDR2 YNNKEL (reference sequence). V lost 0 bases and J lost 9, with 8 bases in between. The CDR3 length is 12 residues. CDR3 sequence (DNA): TGTGCCAGCAGCCAAGAGGAGAAGAGCTACACCTTC. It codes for CASSQEEKSYTF.

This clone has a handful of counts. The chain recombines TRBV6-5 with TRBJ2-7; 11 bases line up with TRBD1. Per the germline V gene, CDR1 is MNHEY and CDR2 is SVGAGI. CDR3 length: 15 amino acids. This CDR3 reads CASRYSGQGDYEQYV. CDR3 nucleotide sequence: TGTGCCAGCAGGTACTCGGGACAGGGGGACTACGAGCAGTACGTC.

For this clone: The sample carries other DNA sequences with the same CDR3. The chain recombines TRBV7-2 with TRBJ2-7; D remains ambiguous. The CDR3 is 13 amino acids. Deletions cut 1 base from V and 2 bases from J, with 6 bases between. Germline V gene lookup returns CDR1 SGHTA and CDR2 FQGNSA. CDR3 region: CASSLVTAYEQYF. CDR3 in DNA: TGTGCCAGCAGCTTAGTAACTGCCTACGAGCAGTACTTC. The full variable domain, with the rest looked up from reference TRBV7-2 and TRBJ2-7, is GAGVSQSPSNKVTEKGKDVELRCDPISGHTALYWYRQSLGQGLEFLIYFQGNSAPDKSGLPSDRFSAERTGGSVSTLTIQRTQQEDSAVYLCASSLVTAYEQYFGPGTRLTVT.

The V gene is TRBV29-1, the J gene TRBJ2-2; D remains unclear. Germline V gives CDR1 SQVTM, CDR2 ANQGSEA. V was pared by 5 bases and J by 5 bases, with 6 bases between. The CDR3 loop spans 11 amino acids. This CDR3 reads CSVTKTGELFF. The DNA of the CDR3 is TGCAGCGTTACAAAGACCGGGGAGCTGTTTTTT.

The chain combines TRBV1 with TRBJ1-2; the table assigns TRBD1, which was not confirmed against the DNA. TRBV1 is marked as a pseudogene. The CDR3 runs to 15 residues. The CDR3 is CTSSQARTGCYGYTF. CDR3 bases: TGCACCAGCAGCCAAGCCCGGACAGGGTGCTATGGCTACACCTTC.

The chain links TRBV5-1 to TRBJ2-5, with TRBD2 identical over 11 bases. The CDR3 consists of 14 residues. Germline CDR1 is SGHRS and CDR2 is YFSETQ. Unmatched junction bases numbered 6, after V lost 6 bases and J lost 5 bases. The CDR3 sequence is CASNPSGGLETQYF. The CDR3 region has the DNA TGCGCCAGCAATCCTAGCGGGGGGCTGGAGACCCAGTACTTC.